The sample holds a few counts of the clone carrying this TCR beta chain. What it recognizes is unknown. The sample comes from a study of CD8 T cells in ankylosing spondylitis. Study results and limitations: As for the disease-linked clones, they showed a CD8+ phenotype and occurred at relatively low frequencies in peripheral blood. A motif in TCR beta, a set of under ten highly homologous variants, appeared characteristic of ankylosing spondylitis blood.

CDR1 SGHVS and CDR2 FQNEAQ come from the germline V gene. This CDR3 spans 13 amino acids. V lost 5 bases to trimming and J lost 7 bases; unmatched junction nucleotides: 4. Molecular-barcoded quantitative 5'-RACE produced these TCR beta libraries. In TCRdb, the 5' RACE reads were re-called with MiXCR into one record per CDR3 protein. The repertoire holds around 440,000 distinct CDR3 sequences, roughly 17% seen once, with 1% in the top ten. Sequenced: blood, either unsorted or a sorted T cell fraction (not recorded which). The J gene is TRBJ2-2, the V gene TRBV7-8; TRBD2 matches 7 bases. The sequence derives from a male donor with ankylosing spondylitis. This CDR3 reads CASSRAGVGELFF. The DNA of the CDR3 is TGTGCCAGCAGCCGCGCGGGGGTCGGGGAGCTGTTTTTT.